Described below is a single T cell receptor beta chain sequence and its context. The antigen is not known. The sample belongs to a study of T cells in Graves' hyperthyroidism and ophthalmopathy. General study points: Most thyroid clonotypes with frequency above 0.001 were detected in blood.

The germline V gene encodes CDR1 SGHTA and CDR2 FQGNSA. Unmatched junction bases numbered 5, after V lost 0 bases and J lost 3 bases. This CDR3 is built from 15 residues. Amplified TCR beta CDR3 regions derived from RNA transcripts. Using the HTBI primer set, a first-round RT-PCR was run on the TCR CDR3. TCRdb itself ran the multiplex PCR reads through MiXCR, one entry per CDR3 protein. The table includes about 640,000 distinct CDR3 sequences, about 45% detected once. Source material: peripheral blood or thyroid tissue (not recorded which). This sequence was found in an adult man with Graves' disease, either hyperthyroidism or ophthalmopathy (not recorded which). The chain uses TRBV7-2 and TRBJ2-7, with 7 bases that match TRBD1. The CDR3 sequence: CASSLAPGGDYEQYF. In DNA, the CDR3 is TGTGCCAGCAGCTTAGCCCCAGGGGGAGACTACGAGCAGTACTTC.